This entry lists 27 T cell receptor beta chains sequenced from one sample in a study of T cells in women clearing cervical HPV infection. The protocol was immunoSEQ multiplex PCR, while the TCRdb copy is restricted to in-frame clones and leaves out a portion. The sample table includes approximately 49,000 clones. Sequencing was done on a sample of blood buffy coat. These receptors were taken from a woman aged 18 to 75 with a cervical HPV16 infection that either progressed to CIN3+ or cleared (not recorded which).

Turning to this clone: Read sequence stops 3 residues before the CDR3 end, and the germline J gene provides the missing end. The chain carries TRBV28 and TRBJ1-1, with unresolved D. Trimming removed 1 base at V and 0 bases at J, with 12 bases between. Germline CDR1 and CDR2: MDHEN and SYDVKM. The CDR3 contains 16 residues. Incomplete CDR3 DNA: TGTGCCAGCAGTTTATCGATGCAGGAGTTGAACACTGAA. It is translated as CASSLSMQELNTE. The complete CDR3 sequence is CASSLSMQELNTEAFF.

The sequenced part of the CDR3 DNA is TGTGCCAGCACCGGGACAGTCTTTCATGAAAAA. Encoded protein: CASTGTVFHEK. The CDR3, in full, reads CASTGTVFHEKLFF. The J gene is TRBJ1-4, the V gene TRBV19, with TRBD1 identical over 7 bases. With the read ending 3 residues before the CDR3 end, the germline J gene is used to fill in that end. From germline, CDR1 is LNHDA and CDR2 SQIVND (reference sequence). V was clipped by 9 bases and J by 6 bases; unmatched bases: 10. The CDR3 totals 14 residues.

Worth noting for this clone: The observed sequence ends 3 residues before the CDR3 terminus, with the missing tail filled in from the germline J gene. This sequence joins TRBV7-9 and TRBJ1-6; D not resolved. V was pared by 5 bases and J by 8 bases, with 10 bases between. Looked up from germline, CDR1 is SEHNR and CDR2 is FQNEAQ (reference sequence). This CDR3 is built from 13 residues. This CDR3 is CASSPPGHSPLHF. The sequenced CDR3 bases are TGTGCCAGCAGCCCACCTGGGCATTCACCC.

Worth noting for this clone: The read is 3 residues too short to cover the CDR3 end, so that end is filled in from the germline J gene. V usage is TRBV12-3 or TRBV12-4 and J usage is TRBJ2-7; the D is unclear. This CDR3 comprises 12 residues. Trimming shortened V by 1 base and J by 6 bases, and 7 bases separated the two germline ends. CDR3 DNA, as far as it was read: TGTGCCAGCAGTTTAGTTCGTTCCGAG. It translates to CASSLVRSE. The full CDR3 protein reads CASSLVRSEQYF.

The CDR3 bases that were read are TGTGCCAGCAGCCGGGACAGGACCTACGAG. This sequence encodes CASSRDRTYE. The whole CDR3 region reads CASSRDRTYEQYF. This chain connects TRBV28 to TRBJ2-7, with 8 nucleotides matching TRBD1. From the germline J gene comes the end of the CDR3, since the read stops 3 residues before it. The germline CDR1 and CDR2 sequences are MDHEN and SYDVKM. J was trimmed by 2 bases and V by 6 bases; bases with no gene match: 3. The CDR3 is 13 residues long.

With regard to this clone: The CDR3 extends 3 residues past the end of the read, so its final part is completed from the germline J gene. The chain combines TRBV19 with TRBJ2-7, with a possible D match to TRBD2 (5 bases). Trimming removed 4 bases from V and 3 bases from J, with 10 bases in between. Germline CDR1 is LNHDA and CDR2 is SQIVND (reference sequence). The CDR3 is made up of 13 amino acids. This CDR3 is CASSTRTFYEQYF. The sequenced CDR3 bases are TGTGCCAGTAGTACCCGGACTTTCTACGAG.

Comments on this clone: The read ends 3 residues shy of where the CDR3 ends; the end is completed using the germline J gene. The V and J genes are TRBV18 and TRBJ2-5; D might be TRBD2 (6 bases). The CDR3 loop spans 16 amino acids. Germline V gene data show CDR1 as KGHSH and CDR2 as LQKENI. Trimming stripped 8 bases from V and 4 bases from J, with 23 bases between. The part of the CDR3 DNA that was read is TGTGCCAGCGGGGGATCCGGCCCGCGGGGTGGAGAGACC. Translation gives CASGGSGPRGGET. The whole CDR3 sequence reads CASGGSGPRGGETQYF.

About this clone itself: The CDR3 is cut off 3 residues early in the read; its end comes from the germline J gene. The chain recombines TRBV29-1 with TRBJ2-3; D is undetermined. Trimming took 4 bases from V and 0 from J, leaving 8 bases between them. The CDR3 sequence is 13 residues long. The germline gives CDR1 SQVTM, CDR2 ANQGSEA. The CDR3 bases that were read are TGCAGCGTTGGCGCTAAAAGCACAGATACG. This translates into CSVGAKSTDT. The CDR3 in full is CSVGAKSTDTQYF.

Remarks on this clone: Read data end 3 residues before the CDR3 end; the end is taken from the germline J gene. V gene TRBV20-1 combines with J gene TRBJ2-3, with D tentatively TRBD1 (6 bases). This CDR3 spans 14 amino acids. Trimming took 3 bases from V and 1 from J, leaving 11 bases between them. Germline V gene lookup returns CDR1 DFQATT and CDR2 SNEGSKA (reference sequence). Partial CDR3 DNA: TGCAGTGCTAGGGACAGCGAACGCACAGATACG. Amino acid sequence: CSARDSERTDT. The CDR3 reads in full as CSARDSERTDTQYF.

Regarding this clone: The DNA ends 3 residues before the CDR3 does, and the rest of the CDR3 is filled in from the germline J gene. The gene calls are TRBV5-6 and TRBJ2-5; 7 bases fit TRBD1. The germline V gene has CDR1 SGHDT and CDR2 YYEEEE. CDR3 size: 13 residues. J gave up 2 bases and V 4 bases, and 2 bases lay outside the gene matches. The chain's CDR3 is CASSPGQQETQYF. The sequenced CDR3 bases are TGTGCCAGCAGCCCGGGACAGCAAGAGACC.

Comment on this clone: Read sequence stops 3 residues before the CDR3 end, and the germline J gene provides the missing end. The V call is TRBV5-8, the J call TRBJ2-7, with 7 bases fitting TRBD1. The CDR3 has 13 amino acids. Trimming took 9 bases from V and 2 from J; bases not matched to a gene: 8. Per the germline V gene, CDR1 is SGHTS and CDR2 is YDEGEE. CDR3 amino acids: CAIRQGWAYEQYF. The sequenced part of the CDR3 DNA is TGTGCCATCCGACAGGGTTGGGCCTACGAG.

Of note for this clone: Read coverage stops 3 residues before the CDR3 terminus; the germline J gene supplies the remainder. The chain joins TRBV28 to TRBJ2-3, with 9 bases fitting TRBD1. Germline V gene lookup returns CDR1 MDHEN and CDR2 SYDVKM. Trimming at V came to 2 bases and at J to 6 bases, leaving 9 bases not matched to a gene. The CDR3 totals 16 residues. CDR3 region: CASSLEGTGRVDTQYF. The CDR3 DNA, read in part, is TGTGCCAGCAGTTTAGAGGGGACAGGGAGGGTGGATACG.

Turning to this clone: The CDR3 end falls 3 residues outside the read, so it is completed with the germline J gene. The chain is built from TRBV7-9 and TRBJ1-2; the D gene is possibly TRBD1 (5 bases). This CDR3 has 14 amino acids. From germline, CDR1 is SEHNR and CDR2 FQNEAQ (reference sequence). The CDR3 sequence is CASSLVAGVMRYTF. CDR3 bases read: TGTGCCAGCAGCTTAGTCGCGGGGGTAATGCGC.

Worth noting for this clone: Read data end 3 residues before the CDR3 end; the end is taken from the germline J gene. The J gene is TRBJ2-1, the V gene TRBV6-1; D is unclear. Trimming left V 3 bases short and J 8 bases short, with 11 bases between. The CDR3 is 13 amino acids. From germline, CDR1 is MNHNS and CDR2 SASEGT. The DNA read from the CDR3 is TGTGCCAGCAGTGAGCGAAGGGCCGATGAG. The encoded protein is CASSERRADE. In full, the CDR3 is CASSERRADEQFF.

On this clone itself: Coverage ceases 3 residues before the CDR3 finishes, and the germline J gene fills in the end. The rearrangement links TRBV20-1 to TRBJ1-4; perhaps TRBD1 as D (5 bases). This CDR3 is built from 12 residues. CDR1 is DFQATT and CDR2 is SNEGSKA in the germline V gene (reference sequence). V shed 6 bases and J shed 8 bases, with 13 bases lying between them. The DNA read from the CDR3 is TGCAGTGCAGCACTGCCAGGGGAAAAA. Residues: CSAALPGEK. The full CDR3 reads CSAALPGEKLFF.

As to this clone: The CDR3 extends 3 residues past the end of the read, so its final part is completed from the germline J gene. The chain combines TRBV20-1 with TRBJ1-1, with D hard to call. Trimming pared 1 base from V and 6 bases from J, leaving 18 bases between. Germline CDR1 DFQATT, CDR2 SNEGSKA (reference sequence). The CDR3 has 15 amino acids. Partial CDR3 DNA: TGCAGTGCTAGAGTCTACCCCGGGGATCTACCTGAA. Its translation is CSARVYPGDLPE. The CDR3 in its entirety is CSARVYPGDLPEAFF.

A remark on this clone: The CDR3 end is not reached by the read, which stops 3 residues before it; the germline J gene fills it in. The gene calls are TRBV18 and TRBJ1-5; 7 bases match TRBD1. This CDR3 is 15 amino acids long. From germline, CDR1 is KGHSH and CDR2 LQKENI. V trimming: 1 base; J trimming: 2 bases; junction bases outside the gene matches: 2. Incomplete CDR3 DNA: TGTGCCAGCTCACCACTGACAGGGCGCAATCAGCCC. Protein sequence: CASSPLTGRNQP. The CDR3 in full is CASSPLTGRNQPQHF. The full variable domain, with the rest looked up from reference TRBV18 and TRBJ1-5, is NAGVMQNPRHLVRRRGQEARLRCSPMKGHSHVYWYRQLPEEGLKFMVYLQKENIIDESGMPKERFSAEFPKEGPSILRIQQVVRGDSAAYFCASSPLTGRNQPQHFGDGTRLSIL.

The CDR3 reads CASSDSGSFLANEQFF. Partial CDR3 DNA: TGTGCCAGCAGTGACTCGGGCTCCTTCCTCGCCAATGAG. The chain employs TRBV6-4 and TRBJ2-1; D gene uncertain. The read comes to an end 3 residues before the CDR3 does, leaving the germline J gene to fill in the end. The germline V gene has CDR1 MRHNA and CDR2 SNTAGT. This CDR3 spans 16 amino acids. The V end lost 0 bases, the J end lost 6 bases, and 15 bases lay between the germline ends.

Concerning this clone: The read gets to within 3 residues of the CDR3 end, and the germline J gene fills in the rest. The chain employs TRBV29-1 and TRBJ2-6; D remains ambiguous. The CDR3 has 13 amino acids. Germline CDR1 reads SQVTM; CDR2 reads ANQGSEA. Trimming took 7 bases from V and 1 from J, leaving 8 bases between them. The CDR3 loop is CSAKGSGANVLTF. The part of the CDR3 DNA that was read is TGCAGCGCAAAGGGTTCTGGGGCCAACGTC.

As regards this clone: Read coverage stops 3 residues before the CDR3 terminus; the germline J gene supplies the remainder. The gene calls are TRBV5-3 and TRBJ1-2, with D perhaps matching TRBD1 (6 bases). TRBV5-3 belongs to the ORF category, with a function that is uncertain. This CDR3 region has 16 residues. The V and J ends lost 4 bases and 7 bases respectively, with 23 bases between them. Incomplete CDR3 DNA: TGTGCCAGAAGCACGAGACAGGTCATTAGGTGGGGTGGC. Translation gives CARSTRQVIRWGG. The whole CDR3 sequence is CARSTRQVIRWGGYTF.

For this clone: The read is 3 residues too short to cover the CDR3 end, so that end is filled in from the germline J gene. The chain links TRBV18 to TRBJ1-4, with a weak D call TRBD1 (6 bases). This CDR3 is 13 amino acids long. The germline V and J ends were trimmed by 6 bases and 5 bases, with 10 bases remaining between them. CDR1 is KGHSH, CDR2 LQKENI, per germline. CDR3 sequence: CASSDRPNEKLFF. CDR3 bases read: TGTGCCAGCTCGGACAGACCCAATGAAAAA.

On this clone itself: Coverage ceases 3 residues before the CDR3 finishes, and the germline J gene fills in the end. The chain employs TRBV10-3 and TRBJ1-5; D is undetermined. This CDR3 comprises 13 residues. Trimming took 3 bases from V and 0 from J, leaving 3 bases between them. Germline V gene lookup returns CDR1 ENHRY and CDR2 SYGVKD. The covered CDR3 bases are TGTGCCATCAGTGAATATAGCAATCAGCCC. This codes for CAISEYSNQP. The complete CDR3 sequence is CAISEYSNQPQHF.

As for this clone: The read stops 3 residues short of the end of the CDR3; the missing end is completed from the germline J gene. The chain uses TRBV6-2 or TRBV6-3 and TRBJ2-3, with 9 bases aligning to TRBD2. The CDR3 runs to 16 residues. Germline loops: CDR1 MNHEY, CDR2 SVGEGT. CDR3: CVGSYGGTSITDTQYF. The sequenced CDR3 bases are TGTGTCGGCAGTTACGGGGGGACTAGCATCACAGATACG.

On this clone itself: The CDR3 end falls 3 residues outside the read, so it is completed with the germline J gene. The rearrangement uses TRBV7-2 and TRBJ2-3; perhaps TRBD1 as D (7 bases). CDR1 SGHTA and CDR2 FQGNSA come from the germline V gene. This CDR3 has 13 amino acids. V shed 5 bases and J shed 5 bases, with 11 bases lying between them. CDR3: CASSRRGVDTQYF. Partial CDR3 DNA: TGTGCCAGCAGCCGCAGGGGGGTAGATACG.

In the case of this clone: The read terminates 3 residues ahead of where the CDR3 ends, so the germline J gene completes it. The chain has TRBV7-9 and TRBJ2-5; tentatively, D is TRBD1 (7 bases). With 5 bases removed from V and 3 bases from J, the gap between germline ends came to 16 bases. Per the germline V gene, CDR1 is SEHNR and CDR2 is FQNEAQ (reference sequence). This CDR3 has 15 amino acids. CDR3 in amino acids: CASSLWTGGEETQYF. The covered CDR3 bases are TGTGCCAGCAGCCTATGGACAGGAGGGGAAGAGACC.

Turning to this clone: The read ends 3 residues early relative to the CDR3; the germline J gene fills the gap. This chain joins TRBV5-5 and TRBJ1-1, with D perhaps matching TRBD1 (6 bases). The length of the CDR3 is 13 residues. Germline V gene sequence: CDR1 SGHKS, CDR2 YYEKEE (reference sequence). V shed 4 bases and J shed 3 bases, with 10 bases lying between them. CDR3 loop: CASSQKGDTEAFF. CDR3 DNA, as far as it was read: TGTGCCAGCAGCCAGAAGGGGGACACTGAA.

A note on this clone: The read stops 3 residues short of the end of the CDR3; the missing end is completed from the germline J gene. J is TRBJ2-2 and V is TRBV29-1, with TRBD2 identical over 10 bases. In germline, CDR1 is SQVTM, CDR2 ANQGSEA. Trimming took 4 bases from V and 6 from J; bases not matched to a gene: 2. The CDR3 has 13 amino acids. The DNA read from the CDR3 is TGCAGCGTTGGTGGGACTAGCGCCGGGGAG. It is translated as CSVGGTSAGE. The CDR3 in full is CSVGGTSAGELFF.